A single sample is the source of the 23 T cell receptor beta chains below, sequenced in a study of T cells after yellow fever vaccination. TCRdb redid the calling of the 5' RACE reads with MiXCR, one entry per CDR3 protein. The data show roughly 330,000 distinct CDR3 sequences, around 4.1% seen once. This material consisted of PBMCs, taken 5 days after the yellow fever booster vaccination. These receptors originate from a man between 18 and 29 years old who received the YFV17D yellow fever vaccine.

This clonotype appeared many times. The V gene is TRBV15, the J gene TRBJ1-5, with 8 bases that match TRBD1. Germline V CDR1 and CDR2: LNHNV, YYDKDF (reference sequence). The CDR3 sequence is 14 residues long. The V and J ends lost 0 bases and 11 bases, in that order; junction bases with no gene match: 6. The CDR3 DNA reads TGTGCCACCAGCAGAGACCGGACAGGGAATGCCCAGCATTTT. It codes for CATSRDRTGNAQHF.

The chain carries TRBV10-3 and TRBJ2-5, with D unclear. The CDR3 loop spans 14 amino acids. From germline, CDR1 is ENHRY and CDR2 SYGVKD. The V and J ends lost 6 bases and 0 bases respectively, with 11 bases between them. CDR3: CAIRAGPYQETQYF. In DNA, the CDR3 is TGTGCCATCAGGGCAGGTCCGTACCAAGAGACCCAGTACTTC.

The chain's CDR3 is CASSTFPEGTEAFF. The CDR3 DNA reads as TGTGCCAGCAGCACTTTTCCAGAAGGGACTGAAGCTTTCTTT. V and J are TRBV11-2 and TRBJ1-1; D not resolved. The V gene's germline CDR1 is SGHAT and CDR2 FQNNGV. Trimming left V 5 bases short and J 5 bases short, with 15 bases between. The CDR3 sequence is 14 residues long.

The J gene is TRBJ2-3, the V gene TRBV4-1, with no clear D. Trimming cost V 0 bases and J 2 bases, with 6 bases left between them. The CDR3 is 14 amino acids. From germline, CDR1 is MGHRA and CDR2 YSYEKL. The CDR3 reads CASSQDLLTDTQYF. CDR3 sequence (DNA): TGCGCCAGCAGCCAAGATCTTCTCACAGATACGCAGTATTTT.

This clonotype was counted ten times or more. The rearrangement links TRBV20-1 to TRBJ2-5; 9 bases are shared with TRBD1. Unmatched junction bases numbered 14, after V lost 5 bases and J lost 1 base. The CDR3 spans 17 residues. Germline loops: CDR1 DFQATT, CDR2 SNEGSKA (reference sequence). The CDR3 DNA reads TGCAGTGCTCAGCTCAACGACAGGGGGGGATTCCAAGAGACCCAGTACTTC. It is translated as CSAQLNDRGGFQETQYF.

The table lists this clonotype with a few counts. Here the CDR3 reads CASGVSGSYEQYF. The CDR3 DNA sequence: TGTGCCAGTGGGGTATCGGGCTCCTACGAGCAGTACTTC. V and J are TRBV19 and TRBJ2-7; D unclear. Trimming removed 8 bases from V and 0 bases from J, with 11 bases in between. The CDR3 spans 13 residues. CDR1 is LNHDA and CDR2 is SQIVND in the germline V gene (reference sequence).

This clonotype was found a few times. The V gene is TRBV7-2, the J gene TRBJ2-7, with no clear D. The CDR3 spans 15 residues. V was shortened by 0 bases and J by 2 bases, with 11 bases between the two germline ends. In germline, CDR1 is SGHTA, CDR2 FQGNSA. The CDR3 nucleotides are TGTGCCAGCAGCTTAGCGCCGAGTGTCACCTACGAGCAGTACTTC. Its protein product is CASSLAPSVTYEQYF.

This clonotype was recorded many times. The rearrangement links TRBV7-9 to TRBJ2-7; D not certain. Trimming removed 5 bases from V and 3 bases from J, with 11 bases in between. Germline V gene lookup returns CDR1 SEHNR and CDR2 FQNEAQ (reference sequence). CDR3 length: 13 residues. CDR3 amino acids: CASSPSGLYEQYF. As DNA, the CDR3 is TGTGCCAGCAGCCCCAGTGGTCTCTACGAGCAGTACTTC.

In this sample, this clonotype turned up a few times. The chain's CDR3 is CASSGQQGYYNEQFF. DNA of the CDR3: TGTGCCAGCAGTGGGCAACAGGGATACTACAATGAGCAGTTCTTC. The chain uses TRBV2 and TRBJ2-1, with D possibly being TRBD1 (6 bases). This CDR3 region has 15 residues. Germline V gene sequence: CDR1 SNHLY, CDR2 FYNNEI. V was shortened by 4 bases and J by 3 bases, with 13 bases between the two germline ends.

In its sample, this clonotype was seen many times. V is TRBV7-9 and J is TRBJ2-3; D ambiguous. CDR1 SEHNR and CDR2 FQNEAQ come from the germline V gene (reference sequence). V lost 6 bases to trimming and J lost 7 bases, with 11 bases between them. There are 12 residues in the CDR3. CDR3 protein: CASSPGPNTQYF. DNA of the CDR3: TGTGCCAGCAGTCCCGGACCAAATACGCAGTATTTT.

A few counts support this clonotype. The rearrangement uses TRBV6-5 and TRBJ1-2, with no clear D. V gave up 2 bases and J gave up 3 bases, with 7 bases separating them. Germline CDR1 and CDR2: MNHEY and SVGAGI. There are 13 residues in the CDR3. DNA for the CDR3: TGTGCCAGCAGTTACGGGTATGACTATGGCTACACCTTC. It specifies CASSYGYDYGYTF.

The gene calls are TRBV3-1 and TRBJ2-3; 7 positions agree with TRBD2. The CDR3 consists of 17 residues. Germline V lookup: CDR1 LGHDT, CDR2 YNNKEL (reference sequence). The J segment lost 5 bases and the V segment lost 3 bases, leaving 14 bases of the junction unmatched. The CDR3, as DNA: TGTGCCAGCAGCCATCACGAGCGGGGAACATGGGGAGATACGCAGTATTTT. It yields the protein CASSHHERGTWGDTQYF.

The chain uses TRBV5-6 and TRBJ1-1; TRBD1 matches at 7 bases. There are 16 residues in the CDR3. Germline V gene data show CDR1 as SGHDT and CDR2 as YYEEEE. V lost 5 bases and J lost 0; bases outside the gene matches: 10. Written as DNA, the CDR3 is TGTGCCAGCAGTATGACAGGGAGGGGGTTGAACACTGAAGCTTTCTTT. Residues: CASSMTGRGLNTEAFF.

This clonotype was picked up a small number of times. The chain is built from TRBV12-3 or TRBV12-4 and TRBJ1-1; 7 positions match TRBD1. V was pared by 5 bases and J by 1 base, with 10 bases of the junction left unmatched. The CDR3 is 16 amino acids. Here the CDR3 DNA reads TGTGCCAGCAGTCCATTAAACAGGGGCCCGAACACTGAAGCTTTCTTT. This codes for CASSPLNRGPNTEAFF.

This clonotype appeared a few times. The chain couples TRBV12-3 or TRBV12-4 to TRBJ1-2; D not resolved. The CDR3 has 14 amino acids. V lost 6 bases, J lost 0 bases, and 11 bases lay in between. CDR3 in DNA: TGTGCCAGCAGCCCGGGCAACGCTAACTATGGCTACACCTTC. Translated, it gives CASSPGNANYGYTF.

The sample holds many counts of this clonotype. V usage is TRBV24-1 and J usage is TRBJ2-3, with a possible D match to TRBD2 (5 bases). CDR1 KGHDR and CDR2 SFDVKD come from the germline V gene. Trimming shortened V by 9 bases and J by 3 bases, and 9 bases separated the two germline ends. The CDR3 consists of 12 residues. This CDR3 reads CATRRGTDTQYF. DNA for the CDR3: TGTGCCACCCGAAGAGGGACAGATACGCAGTATTTT.

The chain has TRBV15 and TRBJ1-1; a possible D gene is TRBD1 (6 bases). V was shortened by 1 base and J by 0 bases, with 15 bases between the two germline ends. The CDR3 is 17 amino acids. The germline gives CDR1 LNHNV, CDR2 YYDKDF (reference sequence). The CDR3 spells CATSRGHEQGVNTEAFF. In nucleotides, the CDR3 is TGTGCCACCAGCAGAGGACACGAACAGGGCGTGAACACTGAAGCTTTCTTT.

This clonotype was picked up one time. The CDR3, as DNA: TGTGCCAGCAGCACAGGGGGGTCTGGCACTGAAGCTTTCTTT. This sequence encodes CASSTGGSGTEAFF. The gene calls are TRBV7-2 and TRBJ1-1; the match to TRBD1 covers 8 bases. With V trimmed by 5 bases and J by 4 bases, 6 bases remained unmatched. CDR3 length: 14 residues. Germline loops: CDR1 SGHTA, CDR2 FQGNSA.

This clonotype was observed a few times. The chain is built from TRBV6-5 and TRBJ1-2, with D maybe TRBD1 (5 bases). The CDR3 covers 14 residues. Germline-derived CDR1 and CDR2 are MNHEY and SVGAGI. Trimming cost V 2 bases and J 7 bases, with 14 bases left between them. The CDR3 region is CASSYEGQRTGYTF. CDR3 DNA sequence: TGTGCCAGCAGTTACGAGGGGCAGAGGACTGGCTACACCTTC.

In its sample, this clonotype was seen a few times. CDR3 amino acids: CASSLTGQTIPTDTQYF. DNA of the CDR3: TGCGCCAGCAGCTTGACGGGACAGACAATTCCCACAGATACGCAGTATTTT. The chain has TRBV5-1 and TRBJ2-3, with 7 bases aligning to TRBD1. The CDR3 sequence is 17 residues long. V lost 1 base to trimming and J lost 2 bases; unmatched junction nucleotides: 10. The V gene's germline CDR1 is SGHRS and CDR2 YFSETQ.

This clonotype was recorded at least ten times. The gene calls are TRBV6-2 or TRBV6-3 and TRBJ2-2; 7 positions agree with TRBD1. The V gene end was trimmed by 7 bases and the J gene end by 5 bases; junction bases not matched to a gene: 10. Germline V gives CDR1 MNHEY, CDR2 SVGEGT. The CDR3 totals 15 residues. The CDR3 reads CASNRLDRLTGELFF. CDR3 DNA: TGTGCCAGCAACAGACTGGACAGGTTGACCGGGGAGCTGTTTTTT.

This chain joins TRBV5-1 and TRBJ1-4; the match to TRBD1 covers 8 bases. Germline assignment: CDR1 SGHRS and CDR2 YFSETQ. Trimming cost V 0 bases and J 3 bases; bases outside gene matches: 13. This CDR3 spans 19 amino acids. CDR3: CASSLAAGGAWVANEKLFF. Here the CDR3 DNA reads TGCGCCAGCAGCTTGGCCGCAGGGGGCGCGTGGGTTGCTAATGAAAAACTGTTTTTT.

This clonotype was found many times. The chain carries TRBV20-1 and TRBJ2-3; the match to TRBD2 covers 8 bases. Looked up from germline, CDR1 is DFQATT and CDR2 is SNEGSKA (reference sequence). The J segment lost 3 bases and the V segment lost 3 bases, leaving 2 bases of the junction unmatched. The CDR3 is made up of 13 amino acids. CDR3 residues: CSASGTRTDTQYF. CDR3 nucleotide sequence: TGCAGTGCTAGTGGGACTAGAACAGATACGCAGTATTTT.